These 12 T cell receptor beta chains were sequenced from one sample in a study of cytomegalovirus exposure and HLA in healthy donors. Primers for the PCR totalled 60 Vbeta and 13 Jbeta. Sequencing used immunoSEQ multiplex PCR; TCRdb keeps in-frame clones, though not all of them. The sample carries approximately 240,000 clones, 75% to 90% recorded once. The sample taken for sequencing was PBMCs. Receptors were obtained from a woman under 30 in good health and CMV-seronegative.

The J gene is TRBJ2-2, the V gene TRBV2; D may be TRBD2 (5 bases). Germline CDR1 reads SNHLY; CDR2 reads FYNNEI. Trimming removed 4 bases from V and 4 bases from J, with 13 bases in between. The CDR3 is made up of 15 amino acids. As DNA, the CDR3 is TGTGCCAGCAGTGTTACTACTAGAGGCACCGGGGAGCTGTTTTTT. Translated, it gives CASSVTTRGTGELFF.

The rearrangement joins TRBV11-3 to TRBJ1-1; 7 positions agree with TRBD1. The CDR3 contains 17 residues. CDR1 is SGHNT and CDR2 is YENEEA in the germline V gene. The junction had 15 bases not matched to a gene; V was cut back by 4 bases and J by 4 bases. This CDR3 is CASSSQGLSRRVTEAFF. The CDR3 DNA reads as TGTGCCAGCAGCTCACAGGGGCTATCCCGTCGGGTCACTGAAGCTTTCTTT.

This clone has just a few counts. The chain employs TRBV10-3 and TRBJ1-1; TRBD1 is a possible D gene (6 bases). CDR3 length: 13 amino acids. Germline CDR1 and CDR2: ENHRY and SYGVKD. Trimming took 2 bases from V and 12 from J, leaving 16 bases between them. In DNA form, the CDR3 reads TGTGCCATCAGTGAGGAGATAGGACAGAGGACTTTCTTT. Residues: CAISEEIGQRTFF.

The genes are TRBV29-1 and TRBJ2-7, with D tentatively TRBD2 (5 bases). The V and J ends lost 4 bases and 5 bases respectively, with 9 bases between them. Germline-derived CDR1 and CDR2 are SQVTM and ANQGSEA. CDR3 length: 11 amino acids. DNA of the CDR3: TGCAGCGTTGGGTGGGAGAACGAGCAGTACTTC. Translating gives CSVGWENEQYF.

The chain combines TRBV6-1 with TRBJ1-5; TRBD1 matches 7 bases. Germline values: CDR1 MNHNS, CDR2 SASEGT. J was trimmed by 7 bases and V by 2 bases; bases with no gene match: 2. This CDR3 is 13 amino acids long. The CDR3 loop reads CASSERGQQPQHF. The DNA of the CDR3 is TGTGCCAGCAGTGAAAGGGGGCAACAGCCCCAGCATTTT.

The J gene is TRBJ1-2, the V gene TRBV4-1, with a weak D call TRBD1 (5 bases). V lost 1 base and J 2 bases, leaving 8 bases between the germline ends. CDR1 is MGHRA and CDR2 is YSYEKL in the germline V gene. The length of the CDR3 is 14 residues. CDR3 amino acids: CASSQGQPNYGYTF. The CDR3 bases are TGCGCCAGCAGCCAAGGACAGCCCAACTATGGCTACACCTTC.

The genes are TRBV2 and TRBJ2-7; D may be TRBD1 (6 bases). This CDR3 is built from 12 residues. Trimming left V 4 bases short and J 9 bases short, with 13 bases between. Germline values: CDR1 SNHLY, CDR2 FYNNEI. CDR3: CASSVWGPGQYF. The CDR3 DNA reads TGTGCCAGCAGTGTTTGGGGGCCCGGGCAGTACTTC. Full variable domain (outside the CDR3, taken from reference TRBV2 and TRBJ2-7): EPEVTQTPSHQVTQMGQEVILRCVPISNHLYFYWYRQILGQKVEFLVSFYNNEISEKSEIFDDQFSVERPDGSNFTLKIRSTKLEDSAMYFCASSVWGPGQYFGPGTRLTVT.

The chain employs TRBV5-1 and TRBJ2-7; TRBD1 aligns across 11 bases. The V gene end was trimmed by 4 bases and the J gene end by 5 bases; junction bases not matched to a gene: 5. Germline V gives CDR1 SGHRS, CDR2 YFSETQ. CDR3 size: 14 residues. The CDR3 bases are TGCGCCAGCAGCCCGGACAGGGGGCAGGACGAGCAGTACTTC. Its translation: CASSPDRGQDEQYF.

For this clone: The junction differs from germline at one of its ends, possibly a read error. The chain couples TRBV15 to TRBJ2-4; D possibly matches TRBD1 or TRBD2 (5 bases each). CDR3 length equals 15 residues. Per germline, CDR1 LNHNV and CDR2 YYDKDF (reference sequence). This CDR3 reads CATSRDSLAKNSQYF. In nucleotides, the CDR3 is TGTGCCACCAGCCGAGACAGTCTAGCCAAAAACAGTCAGTACTTC.

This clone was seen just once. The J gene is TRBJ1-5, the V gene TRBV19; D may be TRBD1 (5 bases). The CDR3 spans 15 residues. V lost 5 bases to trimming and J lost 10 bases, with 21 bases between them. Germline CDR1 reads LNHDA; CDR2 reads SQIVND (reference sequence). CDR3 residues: CASSEGKTGGSPQHF. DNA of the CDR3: TGTGCCAGTAGTGAAGGAAAAACGGGGGGTTCACCCCAGCATTTT.

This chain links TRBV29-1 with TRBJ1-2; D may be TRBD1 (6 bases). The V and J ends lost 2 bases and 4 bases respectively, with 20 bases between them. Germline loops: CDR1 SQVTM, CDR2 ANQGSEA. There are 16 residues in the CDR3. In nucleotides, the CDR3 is TGCAGCGTTGAAACCCGACAGGAGCAAGCCCCCTATGGCTACACCTTC. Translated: CSVETRQEQAPYGYTF.

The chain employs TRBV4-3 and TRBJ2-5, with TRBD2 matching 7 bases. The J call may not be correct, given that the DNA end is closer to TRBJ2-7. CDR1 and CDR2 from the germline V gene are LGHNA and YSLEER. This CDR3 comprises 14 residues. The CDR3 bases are TGCGCCAGCAGCCCTGGGGAGGGCTTCAACGAGCAGTACTTC. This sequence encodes CASSPGEGFNEQYF.